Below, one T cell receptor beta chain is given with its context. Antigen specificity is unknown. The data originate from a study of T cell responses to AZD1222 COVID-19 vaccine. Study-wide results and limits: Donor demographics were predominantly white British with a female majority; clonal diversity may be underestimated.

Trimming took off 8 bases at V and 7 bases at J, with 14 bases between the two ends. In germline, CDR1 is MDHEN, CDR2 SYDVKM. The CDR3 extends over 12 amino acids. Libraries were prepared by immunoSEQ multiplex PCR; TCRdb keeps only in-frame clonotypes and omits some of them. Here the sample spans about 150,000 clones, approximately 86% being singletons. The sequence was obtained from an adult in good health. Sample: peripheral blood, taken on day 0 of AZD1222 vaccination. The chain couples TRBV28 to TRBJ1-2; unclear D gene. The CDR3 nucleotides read TGTGCCAGCTCCACAGTCTTCGGTGGCTACACCTTC. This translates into CASSTVFGGYTF.